The 31 T cell receptor beta chains below come from one sample, sequenced in a study of blood T cell repertoires in COVID-19. The table came from immunoSEQ multiplex PCR; TCRdb's copy has only in-frame clones and leaves some out. The data contain roughly 340,000 clones, more than 80% of them singletons. The specimen was peripheral blood. These receptors were taken from a woman aged 25 to 39 with COVID-19, enrolled during active disease.

This clone has a single count. This sequence joins TRBV5-5 and TRBJ1-3; 8 bases are shared with TRBD1. Germline assignment: CDR1 SGHKS and CDR2 YYEKEE (reference sequence). This CDR3 has 15 amino acids. Trimming took 1 base from V and 2 from J; bases not matched to a gene: 2. CDR3 nucleotides: TGTGCCAGCAGCTTGACGGACAGGGCTGGAAACACCATATATTTT. This codes for CASSLTDRAGNTIYF.

The table lists this clone with a few counts. Other DNA sequences in the sample encode the same CDR3. The chain has TRBV6-5 and TRBJ2-3; D is unresolved. The V gene lost 6 bases and the J gene lost 0 bases, with 4 bases spanning the gap. Germline-derived CDR1 and CDR2 are MNHEY and SVGAGI. The CDR3 totals 12 residues. The CDR3 sequence: CASSGSTDTQYF. CDR3 bases: TGTGCCAGCAGCGGGAGCACAGATACGCAGTATTTT.

V is TRBV6-5 and J is TRBJ1-2; 8 bases line up with TRBD1. V gave up 10 bases and J gave up 4 bases; unmatched junction bases: 5. This CDR3 spans 12 amino acids. Germline CDR1 is MNHEY and CDR2 is SVGAGI. CDR3 sequence reads: CATRTGRYGYTF. DNA for the CDR3: TGTGCCACCAGGACAGGGCGCTATGGCTACACCTTC.

The V and J genes are TRBV23-1 and TRBJ2-7; no clear D gene. TRBV23-1 is an open reading frame, and its role is uncertain. Deletions cut 6 bases from V and 2 bases from J, with 20 bases between. The CDR3 loop spans 16 amino acids. The CDR3 sequence: CASSHGGPRTAYEQYV. DNA of the CDR3: TGCGCCAGCAGCCACGGTGGGCCCCGAACAGCCTACGAGCAGTACGTC.

The rearrangement links TRBV11-2 to TRBJ1-3; 8 nucleotides match TRBD1. Germline V gene sequence: CDR1 SGHAT, CDR2 FQNNGV. There are 16 residues in the CDR3. With V trimmed by 5 bases and J by 0 bases, 6 bases remained unmatched. The CDR3 loop reads CASSRTGIFSGNTIYF. CDR3 bases: TGTGCCAGCAGCCGGACAGGGATCTTCTCTGGAAACACCATATATTTT.

The V and J genes are TRBV5-6 and TRBJ2-3, with 7 bases that match TRBD1. This CDR3 region has 16 residues. CDR1 is SGHDT and CDR2 is YYEEEE in the germline V gene. Trimming at V came to 0 bases and at J to 2 bases, leaving 6 bases not matched to a gene. The CDR3 nucleotides are TGTGCCAGCAGCTTGGTGACAGGGCTTGACACAGATACGCAGTATTTT. Translation: CASSLVTGLDTDTQYF.

The chain recombines TRBV6-5 with TRBJ2-1; 7 nucleotides line up with TRBD2. This CDR3 has 14 residues. J was trimmed by 9 bases and V by 8 bases; bases with no gene match: 13. The germline CDR1 and CDR2 sequences are MNHEY and SVGAGI. Here the CDR3 reads CASGSAGEVPEQFF. CDR3 nucleotides: TGTGCCAGCGGGTCCGCGGGGGAAGTTCCTGAGCAGTTCTTC.

The DNA of the CDR3 is TGTGCCAGCAGCGTAGTTGCTAGCACCTACAATGAGCAGTTCTTC. Its translation: CASSVVASTYNEQFF. The chain links TRBV9 to TRBJ2-1; perhaps TRBD2 as D (5 bases). This CDR3 has 15 residues. Trimming took 0 bases from V and 2 from J, leaving 9 bases between them. CDR1 and CDR2 from the germline V gene are SGDLS and YYNGEE.

The chain joins TRBV9 to TRBJ2-5, with 8 bases lining up with TRBD1. J gave up 7 bases and V 4 bases, and 15 bases lay outside the gene matches. The CDR3 runs to 16 residues. Germline loops: CDR1 SGDLS, CDR2 YYNGEE. The chain's CDR3 is CASSPGTGAAGGTQYF. Here the CDR3 DNA reads TGTGCCAGCAGCCCAGGGACAGGCGCGGCCGGAGGGACCCAGTACTTC.

The chain couples TRBV2 to TRBJ1-1; D may be TRBD1 (6 bases). Trimming took 8 bases from V and 1 from J, leaving 8 bases between them. Germline V gives CDR1 SNHLY, CDR2 FYNNEI. The CDR3 is 12 residues long. The CDR3 DNA is TGTGCCAGCGGCAGGGGGAACACTGAAGCTTTCTTT. This codes for CASGRGNTEAFF. Full variable domain (remainder filled in from reference TRBV2 and TRBJ1-1): EPEVTQTPSHQVTQMGQEVILRCVPISNHLYFYWYRQILGQKVEFLVSFYNNEISEKSEIFDDQFSVERPDGSNFTLKIRSTKLEDSAMYFCASGRGNTEAFFGQGTRLTVV.

This clone has just a few counts. The chain carries TRBV6-2 or TRBV6-3 and TRBJ1-5; D remains ambiguous. V lost 5 bases to trimming and J lost 0 bases, with 5 bases between them. Germline values: CDR1 MNHEY, CDR2 SVGEGT. There are 13 residues in the CDR3. CDR3 nucleotides: TGTGCCAGCAGTGTTAATAGCAATCAGCCCCAGCATTTT. This translates into CASSVNSNQPQHF.

This CDR3 is CASSSGQGGDTQYF. The CDR3 DNA reads TGTGCCAGCAGCTCGGGACAGGGGGGTGATACGCAGTATTTT. V and J are TRBV5-6 and TRBJ2-3, with 11 bases fitting TRBD1. Germline CDR1 SGHDT, CDR2 YYEEEE. V shed 3 bases, J shed 6 bases, and the junction held 3 bases outside the gene matches. The CDR3 consists of 14 residues.

V and J are TRBV7-9 and TRBJ2-2, with a weak D call TRBD1 (6 bases). CDR1 SEHNR and CDR2 FQNEAQ come from the germline V gene (reference sequence). This CDR3 comprises 15 residues. V was shortened by 4 bases and J by 3 bases, with 12 bases between the two germline ends. DNA of the CDR3: TGTGCCAGCAGCTCCAGGGGCGGGTACACCGGGGAGCTGTTTTTT. It is translated as CASSSRGGYTGELFF.

As to this clone: The identical CDR3 is also encoded by other nucleotide sequences in the sample. The rearrangement uses TRBV4-3 and TRBJ1-5; D unclear. Germline V gene sequence: CDR1 LGHNA, CDR2 YSLEER. The V and J ends lost 0 bases and 1 base respectively, with 7 bases between them. This CDR3 comprises 15 residues. CDR3: CASSQEGGSNQPQHF. DNA for the CDR3: TGCGCCAGCAGCCAAGAAGGCGGCAGCAATCAGCCCCAGCATTTT.

This chain links TRBV30 with TRBJ2-1; 10 bases fit TRBD2. J gave up 6 bases and V 4 bases, and 9 bases lay outside the gene matches. This CDR3 spans 15 amino acids. CDR1 and CDR2 from the germline V gene are GTSNPN and SVGIG (reference sequence). As DNA, the CDR3 is TGTGCCTGGACTCTCGGAGCGGGAGGGGTCAATGAGCAGTTCTTC. As protein: CAWTLGAGGVNEQFF.

The chain carries TRBV7-2 and TRBJ1-6; the D is unclear. Germline CDR1 SGHTA, CDR2 FQGNSA. Trimming stripped 5 bases from V and 5 bases from J, with 16 bases between. This CDR3 contains 16 residues. The CDR3 region is CASSPGPSGNNSPLHF. CDR3 bases: TGTGCCAGCAGCCCCGGACCCTCCGGGAATAATTCACCCCTCCACTTT. The variable domain in full, completed from reference TRBV7-2 and TRBJ1-6, reads GAGVSQSPSNKVTEKGKDVELRCDPISGHTALYWYRQSLGQGLEFLIYFQGNSAPDKSGLPSDRFSAERTGGSVSTLTIQRTQQEDSAVYLCASSPGPSGNNSPLHFGNGTRLTVT.

This chain links TRBV5-4 with TRBJ2-1; 10 bases align to TRBD2. The germline gives CDR1 SGHNT, CDR2 YYREEE (reference sequence). The CDR3 has 15 amino acids. With V trimmed by 4 bases and J by 2 bases, 3 bases remained unmatched. CDR3 amino acids: CASSPSGGAYNEQFF. The CDR3 DNA reads TGTGCCAGCAGCCCGAGCGGGGGGGCCTACAATGAGCAGTTCTTC.

V and J are TRBV6-5 and TRBJ1-5, with D possibly being TRBD1 (6 bases). This CDR3 comprises 15 residues. The V gene lost 4 bases and the J gene lost 4 bases, with 14 bases spanning the gap. Looked up from germline, CDR1 is MNHEY and CDR2 is SVGAGI. The CDR3 spells CASSSGTPENQPQHF. The CDR3 nucleotides read TGTGCCAGCAGTTCCGGGACACCTGAGAATCAGCCCCAGCATTTT.

The chain combines TRBV7-9 with TRBJ2-1; the D gene is possibly TRBD2 (6 bases). Trimming took off 6 bases at V and 6 bases at J, with 15 bases between the two ends. CDR1 is SEHNR and CDR2 is FQNEAQ in the germline V gene (reference sequence). The CDR3 covers 14 residues. The CDR3 DNA sequence: TGTGCCAGCAGGCCTCTTAGCGGTAGCAATGAGCAGTTCTTC. Translated, it gives CASRPLSGSNEQFF.

This chain links TRBV6-5 with TRBJ1-4, with D uncertain. CDR3 length: 15 amino acids. The germline CDR1 and CDR2 sequences are MNHEY and SVGAGI. The V end lost 6 bases, the J end lost 0 bases, and 11 bases lay between the germline ends. In DNA, the CDR3 is TGTGCCAGCAGACAGTTACTTGCAACTAATGAAAAACTGTTTTTT. Its protein is CASRQLLATNEKLFF.

The chain joins TRBV27 to TRBJ2-1; 11 bases are a match to TRBD2. Germline V gene data show CDR1 as MNHEY and CDR2 as SMNVEV (reference sequence). The ends lost 5 bases at V and 8 bases at J; junction bases unmatched: 5. The CDR3 runs 14 residues. CDR3 coding DNA: TGTGCCAGCAGTGCTAGCGGGAGGTACGATGAGCAGTTCTTC. Its translation: CASSASGRYDEQFF.

This chain links TRBV7-2 with TRBJ1-6; 8 bases are a match to TRBD1. With V trimmed by 1 base and J by 3 bases, 2 bases remained unmatched. CDR3 size: 16 residues. Looked up from germline, CDR1 is SGHTA and CDR2 is FQGNSA. CDR3 protein: CASSLDRGYYNSPLHF. In DNA, the CDR3 is TGTGCCAGCAGCTTAGACAGGGGGTACTATAATTCACCCCTCCACTTT.

The CDR3 DNA sequence: TGTGCCAGCAGTTCCAGGGTCATCATTCAGTACTTC. This translates into CASSSRVIIQYF. The V gene is TRBV27, the J gene TRBJ2-4; TRBD1 is a possible D gene (5 bases). The CDR3 contains 12 residues. Trimming pared 4 bases from V and 9 bases from J, leaving 10 bases between. Germline assignment: CDR1 MNHEY and CDR2 SMNVEV (reference sequence).

The V and J genes are TRBV19 and TRBJ1-5; 9 bases agree with TRBD1. The CDR3 contains 14 residues. In germline, CDR1 is LNHDA, CDR2 SQIVND (reference sequence). With V trimmed by 5 bases and J by 5 bases, 4 bases remained unmatched. This chain's CDR3 is CASSGGQGDQPQHF. The CDR3 DNA sequence: TGTGCCAGTAGTGGGGGACAGGGAGATCAGCCCCAGCATTTT.

This clone has just one count. The rearrangement joins TRBV29-1 to TRBJ1-1; a weak D match, TRBD1 (5 bases). Germline V gene lookup returns CDR1 SQVTM and CDR2 ANQGSEA. Trimming cost V 4 bases and J 5 bases, with 14 bases left between them. The CDR3 contains 13 residues. The CDR3 sequence is CSVAWAGRTEAFF. The CDR3 nucleotides are TGCAGCGTTGCTTGGGCAGGGCGGACTGAAGCTTTCTTT. Using reference TRBV29-1 and TRBJ1-1 for the parts outside the CDR3, the full variable domain is SAVISQKPSRDICQRGTSLTIQCQVDSQVTMMFWYRQQPGQSLTLIATANQGSEATYESGFVIDKFPISRPNLTFSTLTVSNMSPEDSSIYLCSVAWAGRTEAFFGQGTRLTVV.

J is TRBJ2-7 and V is TRBV9; unclear D gene. Trimming took off 2 bases at V and 6 bases at J, with 12 bases between the two ends. Germline assignment: CDR1 SGDLS and CDR2 YYNGEE. This CDR3 region has 13 residues. The CDR3 here is CASSVQTVGEQYF. The CDR3 DNA is TGTGCCAGCAGCGTCCAGACTGTGGGCGAGCAGTACTTC.

The CDR3 loop reads CASSLSPRRRNNEQFF. For the CDR3, the DNA is TGTGCCAGCAGCTTGTCTCCTCGGCGCAGGAACAATGAGCAGTTCTTC. This chain connects TRBV11-2 to TRBJ2-1, with no clear D. V was clipped by 3 bases and J by 5 bases, with 17 bases between them. Germline values: CDR1 SGHAT, CDR2 FQNNGV. The CDR3 is made up of 16 amino acids.

The chain couples TRBV18 to TRBJ2-1; 7 bases match TRBD2. Trimming removed 1 base from V and 3 bases from J; junction bases left unmatched: 6. The CDR3 extends over 16 amino acids. The germline CDR1 and CDR2 sequences are KGHSH and LQKENI. CDR3 residues: CASSPRVRGDYNEQFF. As DNA, the CDR3 is TGTGCCAGCTCACCACGTGTCCGGGGGGACTACAATGAGCAGTTCTTC.

This clone was detected only a few times. The chain is built from TRBV7-2 and TRBJ2-5, with 8 bases lining up with TRBD2. This CDR3 has 15 amino acids. J gave up 5 bases and V 2 bases, and 7 bases lay outside the gene matches. Germline values: CDR1 SGHTA, CDR2 FQGNSA. The CDR3 spells CASSLTREVWETQYF. CDR3 coding DNA: TGTGCCAGCAGCTTAACGCGGGAGGTATGGGAGACCCAGTACTTC.

The J gene is TRBJ1-1, the V gene TRBV10-3, with D perhaps TRBD1 (6 bases). Trimming removed 3 bases at V and 1 base at J, with 15 bases between. The CDR3 has 16 residues. The germline CDR1 and CDR2 sequences are ENHRY and SYGVKD. CDR3 nucleotide sequence: TGTGCCATCAGTGACCCAAGAACCAGGGGGAACACTGAAGCTTTCTTT. It codes for CAISDPRTRGNTEAFF.

This chain uses TRBV6-5 with TRBJ1-1, with 9 bases that match TRBD1. Germline assignment: CDR1 MNHEY and CDR2 SVGAGI. The CDR3 length is 13 residues. V gave up 6 bases and J gave up 4 bases; unmatched junction bases: 3. The CDR3 DNA is TGTGCCAGCAGACAGGGGGCGAGCACTGAAGCTTTCTTT. Protein product: CASRQGASTEAFF.